The rows below give T cell receptor beta chains drawn from one sample of a study of T cells in Graves' hyperthyroidism and ophthalmopathy. TCRdb re-called the multiplex PCR reads through MiXCR, storing one row per CDR3 protein. The sample consists of hundreds of thousands of distinct CDR3 sequences, around 39% of them appearing once. What was sequenced was blood. These receptors all stem from a man aged 18 to 29 with Graves' hyperthyroidism. The CDR3 runs from the conserved cysteine through the conserved F or W. The D gene is left open where the match is weak. Clone size is given for some rows only: seen once, a few or many times, or a class if the clone is expanded.

D,J,size,V,CDR3,DNA
TRBD1,TRBJ1-1,-,TRBV6-5,CASSYIQGRNTEAFF,TGTGCCAGCAGTTACATACAGGGGCGGAACACTGAAGCTTTCTTT
-,TRBJ1-2,few,TRBV3-1,CASSQEGAYGYTF,TGTGCCAGCAGCCAAGAAGGAGCCTATGGCTACACCTTC
-,TRBJ1-2,many,TRBV19,CASSIDMYYGYTF,TGTGCCAGTAGTATTGACATGTACTATGGCTACACCTTC
-,TRBJ1-2,once,TRBV6-5,CASSQAVLNYGYTF,TGTGCCAGCAGTCAGGCTGTCCTTAACTATGGCTACACCTTC
-,TRBJ1-4,few,TRBV5-1,CASSLGSQYNEKLFF,TGCGCCAGCAGCTTGGGGAGCCAGTATAATGAAAAACTGTTTTTT
TRBD1,TRBJ1-1,-,TRBV14,CASSRASGSGGNTEAFF,TGTGCCAGCAGCCGAGCGAGCGGTTCAGGGGGGAACACTGAAGCTTTCTTT
-,TRBJ2-2,many,TRBV25-1,CASFEGTGELFF,TGTGCCAGCTTTGAAGGGACCGGGGAGCTGTTTTTT
TRBD2,TRBJ2-7,few,TRBV24-1,CATSVTSGGPPGQYF,TGTGCCACCAGTGTCACTAGCGGGGGGCCTCCCGGGCAGTACTTC
-,TRBJ1-6,few,TRBV20-1,CSARRAGTDFPQGSPLHF,TGCAGTGCTAGGAGGGCAGGAACCGACTTCCCCCAGGGGTCACCCCTCCACTTT
-,TRBJ2-5,few,TRBV7-9,CASSHDSREYF,TGTGCCAGCAGCCACGACTCAAGGGAGTACTTC
-,TRBJ2-7,many,TRBV7-8,CASSLRLGLEQYF,TGTGCCAGCAGCCTCCGACTAGGATTGGAGCAGTACTTC
-,TRBJ2-7,-,TRBV14,CASSQRRSPLGYEQYF,TGTGCCAGCAGCCAGAGAAGGTCGCCTTTGGGGTACGAGCAGTACTTC
-,TRBJ2-2,many,TRBV10-3,CAISETGNTGELFF,TGTGCCATCAGTGAGACAGGGAACACCGGGGAGCTGTTTTTT
TRBD2,TRBJ2-7,many,TRBV2,CASRLSGGTYEQYF,TGTGCCAGCAGGTTGTCGGGAGGCACCTACGAGCAGTACTTC
-,TRBJ2-7,many,TRBV7-2,CASSLRRSDEQYF,TGTGCCAGCAGCTTGCGTCGGAGTGACGAGCAGTACTTC
-,TRBJ2-2,few,TRBV9,CASSASLGGADTGELFF,TGTGCCAGCAGCGCCTCCCTTGGGGGGGCGGACACCGGGGAGCTGTTTTTT
TRBD1,TRBJ2-5,-,TRBV6-5,CASSYRPGGTETQYF,TGTGCCAGCAGTTACAGACCAGGGGGTACGGAGACCCAGTACTTC
-,TRBJ1-1,-,TRBV9,CASGDGKTEAFF,TGTGCCAGCGGGGACGGGAAGACTGAAGCTTTCTTT
-,TRBJ1-2,-,TRBV2,CAGNPGQSFNYGYTF,TGTGCCGGCAACCCGGGGCAGAGTTTTAACTATGGCTACACCTTC
-,TRBJ1-2,many,TRBV7-8,CASSLGVGGAGYGYTF,TGTGCCAGCAGCTTAGGTGTTGGGGGCGCCGGCTATGGCTACACCTTC
-,TRBJ1-1,-,TRBV27,CASSTNQGTEAFF,TGTGCCAGCAGTACAAACCAGGGAACTGAAGCTTTCTTT
-,TRBJ1-2,few,TRBV5-1,CASSPGRDDGYTF,TGCGCCAGCAGCCCAGGAAGGGATGATGGCTACACCTTC
-,TRBJ2-7,-,TRBV6-1,CASSPGLGADEQYF,TGTGCCAGCAGTCCGGGACTCGGGGCAGATGAGCAGTACTTC
TRBD1,TRBJ2-7,-,TRBV7-3,CASSQFRDSSYEQYF,TGTGCCAGCAGCCAATTCCGGGACAGCTCCTACGAGCAGTACTTC
TRBD1,TRBJ1-5,-,TRBV5-1,CASSDRQGDQPQHF,TGCGCCAGCAGCGACCGACAGGGTGACCAGCCCCAGCATTTT
-,TRBJ1-1,-,TRBV11-2,CASSIVWGAGTEAFF,TGTGCCAGCAGCATAGTCTGGGGGGCTGGTACTGAAGCTTTCTTT
-,TRBJ2-2,-,TRBV29-1,CSAQGSELFF,TGCAGCGCTCAAGGGAGTGAGCTGTTTTTT
-,TRBJ1-3,-,TRBV10-3,CASKSRAHSNSGNTIYF,TGTGCCAGCAAATCCCGGGCCCATTCAAACTCTGGAAACACCATATATTTT
-,TRBJ1-2,-,TRBV7-9,CASSLYGTSAPF,TGTGCCAGCAGCTTATACGGGACGTCAGCCCCCTTC
-,TRBJ2-6,once,TRBV25-1,CASSASNSGANVLTF,TGTGCCAGCAGTGCTAGTAACTCTGGGGCCAACGTCCTGACTTTC
-,TRBJ1-1,-,TRBV10-3,CAISYTRNTEAFF,TGTGCCATCAGTTACACACGGAACACTGAAGCTTTCTTT
TRBD2,TRBJ2-7,-,TRBV20-1,CSARGLAGGFEQYF,TGCAGTGCCAGAGGGTTAGCGGGGGGTTTCGAGCAGTACTTC
-,TRBJ2-4,once,TRBV7-8,CASSLVGVDIQYF,TGTGCCAGCAGCTTAGTCGGAGTAGACATTCAGTACTTC
-,TRBJ1-2,few,TRBV6-5,CASSDLQRVGYTF,TGTGCCAGCTCCGACTTGCAAAGGGTTGGCTACACCTTC
-,TRBJ1-2,-,TRBV12-3/TRBV12-4,CASSLARDGGYTF,TGTGCCAGCAGTTTAGCGCGGGATGGGGGCTACACCTTC
-,TRBJ2-7,few,TRBV9,CASSVLRGPYEQYF,TGCGCCAGCAGCGTCCTCCGGGGCCCTTACGAGCAGTACTTC
TRBD1,TRBJ1-4,-,TRBV6-1,CASSEWTGGEKLFF,TGTGCCAGCAGTGAGTGGACAGGGGGTGAAAAACTGTTTTTT
-,TRBJ1-3,-,TRBV15,CATSREGTGTGNTIYF,TGTGCCACCAGCAGAGAAGGCACAGGGACTGGAAACACCATATATTTT
-,TRBJ2-5,many,TRBV29-1,CSVEGPTYQETQYF,TGCAGCGTTGAGGGACCGACGTACCAAGAGACCCAGTACTTC
TRBD1,TRBJ2-7,many,TRBV5-1,CASNKGDRGGEQYF,TGCGCCAGTAACAAAGGGGACAGGGGAGGCGAGCAGTACTTC
-,TRBJ2-5,-,TRBV7-2,CAWSNSGTQYF,TGTGCCTGGAGTAATAGTGGGACCCAGTACTTC
-,TRBJ2-6,once,TRBV7-6,CASSAGVAKEKLTF,TGTGCCAGCAGCGCCGGCGTCGCGAAGGAAAAACTGACTTTC
TRBD1,TRBJ1-3,-,TRBV7-2,CASSLPGQGNTIYF,TGTGCCAGCAGCCTACCGGGACAGGGAAACACCATATATTTT
TRBD2,TRBJ2-7,-,TRBV9,CASSARGGRSYEQYF,TGTGCCAGCAGCGCGCGGGGGGGCCGCTCCTACGAGCAGTACTTC
-,TRBJ2-7,once,TRBV7-2,CASSSEDGYEQYF,TGTGCCAGCAGCTCAGAGGACGGATACGAGCAGTACTTC
-,TRBJ1-1,few,TRBV5-1,CASSLQVGEAEAFF,TGCGCCAGCAGCCTTCAGGTGGGCGAGGCTGAAGCTTTCTTT
-,TRBJ2-7,many,TRBV12-3/TRBV12-4,CASSFGDNSYEQYF,TGTGCCAGCAGCTTCGGGGACAACTCCTACGAGCAGTACTTC
-,TRBJ1-1,few,TRBV19,CASYRSTEAFF,TGTGCCAGTTACCGGAGCACTGAAGCTTTCTTT
-,TRBJ2-2,-,TRBV29-1,CSVEPSFLGELFF,TGCAGCGTTGAACCGTCCTTCCTAGGGGAGCTGTTTTTT
-,TRBJ1-5,few,TRBV6-5,CASSYRVSEPQHF,TGTGCCAGCAGTTACAGGGTATCAGAGCCCCAGCATTTT
TRBD1,TRBJ1-6,-,TRBV6-5,CASSYIFGTGESPLHF,TGTGCCAGCAGTTACATATTCGGGACAGGGGAATCACCCCTCCACTTT
-,TRBJ1-4,few,TRBV20-1,CSARDPVVDGEKLFF,TGCAGTGCTAGAGACCCCGTGGTTGACGGTGAAAAACTGTTTTTT
TRBD1,TRBJ1-2,many,TRBV12-3/TRBV12-4,CASSRGQGEGGYTF,TGTGCCAGCAGCCGCGGACAGGGGGAAGGCGGCTACACCTTC
-,TRBJ2-7,-,TRBV20-1,CSARHGHEYEQYF,TGCAGTGCTAGACACGGGCATGAATACGAGCAGTACTTC
-,TRBJ1-5,-,TRBV2,CASNVGVTNQPQHF,TGTGCCAGCAATGTTGGGGTTACGAATCAGCCCCAGCATTTT
-,TRBJ2-7,-,TRBV6-6,CASSPDRSRVQYF,TGTGCCAGCAGTCCCGACAGGAGCAGAGTGCAGTACTTC
-,TRBJ1-1,-,TRBV29-1,CSARWGGPSGTEAFF,TGCAGCGCCCGATGGGGAGGGCCTTCGGGAACTGAAGCTTTCTTT
TRBD2,TRBJ2-7,few,TRBV4-1,CASSQDSGDYEQYF,TGCGCCAGCAGCCAAGATAGCGGGGACTACGAGCAGTACTTC
TRBD2,TRBJ2-7,-,TRBV7-7,CASSTGLGSSYEQYF,TGTGCTAGCAGCACGGGACTAGGGAGCTCCTACGAGCAGTACTTC
TRBD1,TRBJ1-6,-,TRBV4-1,CASSQQWDRNSPLHF,TGCGCCAGCAGCCAACAGTGGGACAGAAATTCACCCCTCCACTTT